This paragraph covers one T cell receptor beta chain sequence. The data were obtained in a study of early T cells in non-severe SARS-CoV-2 infection. Study in general: Unsorted whole-blood RNA was sequenced in bulk, leaving chains unpaired.

Researchers tagged individual cDNA molecules with unique molecular identifiers. TCRdb analysed the 5' RACE reads with MiXCR anew, one entry per CDR3 protein. The repertoire holds approximately 39,000 distinct CDR3 sequences, about 5% seen once, with 15% to 20% in the top ten. This TCR was sampled from an adult who was a healthcare worker with PCR-confirmed SARS-CoV-2 infection or an uninfected control (not recorded which). Sequences were obtained from whole blood.

The CDR3 DNA sequence: TGTGCCAGCAAGGAGTACACCGGGGAGCTGTTTTTT. This sequence encodes CASKEYTGELFF. The chain combines TRBV6-5 with TRBJ2-2; D gene ambiguous. The germline V gene encodes CDR1 MNHEY and CDR2 SVGAGI. V was clipped by 7 bases and J by 3 bases, with 6 bases between them. CDR3 length equals 12 residues.